The rows below give T cell receptor beta chains drawn from one sample of a study of Tregs in tolerant kidney transplant recipients. Only in-frame clones appear in the TCRdb table, and some are missing; sequencing was by immunoSEQ multiplex PCR. The sample includes about 110,000 clones, about 90% seen only once; the top ten take 0.34%. Specimen: CD4+ T cells from blood, collected before the transplant. These TCRs come from a human donor who received a combined kidney and bone marrow transplant. CDR3s include the opening cysteine and the closing phenylalanine or tryptophan. The D gene is left open where the match is weak. A clone size is listed for some rows: how often the clone was seen (once, few, many), or a class if it is expanded.

TRBD1 NA TRBJ2-7 TRBV6-5 CASRAGTGSYEQYF TGTGCCAGCAGAGCCGGGACAGGGTCCTACGAGCAGTACTTC
NA NA TRBJ2-3 TRBV18 CASSAGRSTDTQYF TGTGCCAGCTCAGCAGGGCGTAGCACAGATACGCAGTATTTT
NA once TRBJ1-1 TRBV5-1 CASGESGGTEAFF TGCGCCAGCGGCGAGTCGGGGGGCACTGAAGCTTTCTTT
NA NA TRBJ1-4 TRBV6-5 CASTRVGAVDEKLFF TGTGCCAGCACCAGGGTGGGGGCTGTGGATGAAAAACTGTTTTTT
TRBD2 NA TRBJ2-2 TRBV27 CASTSCGRAGCTGELFF TGTGCCAGCACTTCCTGCGGGAGGGCCGGGTGTACCGGGGAGCTGTTTTTT
TRBD1 NA TRBJ2-7 TRBV6-4 CASSDPIYRGAYEQYF TGTGCCAGCAGTGACCCCATCTACAGGGGGGCCTACGAGCAGTACTTC
NA NA TRBJ1-2 TRBV6-5 CASSLTGSNYGYTF TGTGCCAGCAGCCTGACAGGATCTAACTATGGCTACACCTTC
TRBD2 NA TRBJ2-7 TRBV14 CASSQGLGGEQYF TGTGCCAGCAGCCAAGGACTGGGAGGGGAGCAGTACTTC
NA NA TRBJ2-3 TRBV30 CAGRQKLGDTQYF TGTGCCGGAAGACAGAAGCTGGGGGATACGCAGTATTTT
TRBD1 few TRBJ1-4 TRBV5-4 CASSSGQGGEKLFF TGTGCCAGCAGCTCGGGACAGGGAGGCGAAAAACTGTTTTTT
TRBD1 NA TRBJ2-7 TRBV27 CASRLDREQAWVLYEQYF TGTGCCAGCAGGTTAGACAGGGAACAGGCTTGGGTTTTGTACGAGCAGTACTTC
TRBD2 NA TRBJ2-7 TRBV6-5 CASSYSGGRLIYEQYF TGTGCCAGCAGTTACAGCGGCGGGAGGCTAATCTACGAGCAGTACTTC
TRBD2 NA TRBJ2-3 TRBV5-6 CASSRDRVAGGSTDTQYF TGTGCCAGCAGCCGGGACCGTGTAGCGGGGGGCTCCACAGATACGCAGTATTTT
NA NA TRBJ1-3 TRBV11-2 CASSLERSGNTIYF TGTGCCAGCAGCTTAGAGCGGTCTGGAAACACCATATATTTT
TRBD1 NA TRBJ1-5 TRBV7-9 CASSLGGTGNQPQHF TGTGCCAGCAGCTTAGGAGGGACAGGCAATCAGCCCCAGCATTTT
NA NA TRBJ2-1 TRBV5-6 CASSLGGLYNEQFF TGTGCCAGCAGCTTGGGCGGGTTATACAATGAGCAGTTCTTC
NA NA TRBJ2-1 TRBV5-4 CASSLGAREAGEQFF TGTGCCAGCAGCTTGGGCGCTAGGGAGGCGGGTGAGCAGTTCTTC
NA once TRBJ2-1 TRBV19 CASSPSTGSSYNEQFF TGTGCCAGTAGTCCCAGTACAGGCAGCTCCTACAATGAGCAGTTCTTC
TRBD1 once TRBJ1-2 TRBV7-2 CASSSGQGIVYGYTF TGTGCCAGCAGCTCGGGACAGGGAATAGTTTATGGCTACACCTTC
NA NA TRBJ1-2 TRBV7-9 CASSGEKYYGYTF TGTGCCAGCAGTGGGGAGAAGTACTATGGCTACACCTTC
NA NA TRBJ2-1 TRBV7-9 CASSLAGANHRIGQFF TGTGCCAGCAGCTTAGCAGGGGCGAACCACCGCATCGGGCAGTTCTTC
TRBD1 NA TRBJ2-1 TRBV5-1 CASSSPGTGQGNEQFF TGCGCCAGCAGCAGCCCCGGGACAGGGCAAGGCAATGAGCAGTTCTTC
TRBD2 NA TRBJ2-1 TRBV5-1 CASSLQGLAGRSSYNEQFF TGCGCCAGCAGCTTGCAAGGACTAGCGGGAAGGAGCTCCTACAATGAGCAGTTCTTC
NA NA TRBJ2-5 TRBV13 CASSLVGRGRHETQYF TGTGCCAGCAGCTTAGTGGGTCGAGGAAGGCACGAGACCCAGTACTTC
TRBD1 few TRBJ1-5 TRBV27 CASSRQGLGPQHF TGTGCCAGCAGTCGACAGGGGTTGGGTCCCCAGCATTTT
TRBD2 NA TRBJ2-5 TRBV4-3 CASSQTGTSGGAETQYF TGCGCCAGCAGCCAAACCGGGACTAGCGGGGGGGCGGAGACCCAGTACTTC
TRBD2 NA TRBJ2-5 TRBV7-7 CASSLGGGRARETQYF TGTGCCAGCAGCTTAGGAGGCGGGAGGGCCCGGGAGACCCAGTACTTC
TRBD2 NA TRBJ2-3 TRBV11-2 CASSSRLAGVTDTQYF TGTGCCAGCAGCTCACGACTAGCGGGGGTTACAGATACGCAGTATTTT
NA NA TRBJ2-3 TRBV2 CASSVGGDTQYF TGTGCCAGCAGCGTAGGGGGAGATACGCAGTATTTT
NA NA TRBJ1-1 TRBV5-1 CASSDRIGTEAFF TGCGCCAGCAGTGACAGGATTGGCACTGAAGCTTTCTTT
NA NA TRBJ1-2 TRBV18 CASSPETGNGYTF TGTGCCAGCTCACCGGAGACGGGTAATGGCTACACCTTC
NA NA TRBJ1-2 TRBV5-6 CASSLVEIAYGYTF TGTGCCAGCAGCTTGGTGGAGATCGCCTATGGCTACACCTTC
TRBD1 NA TRBJ1-5 TRBV5-1 CASSTGQGSNQPQHF TGCGCCAGCAGCACGGGACAGGGGAGCAATCAGCCCCAGCATTTT
NA few TRBJ1-3 TRBV14 CASSLGGSGNTIYF TGTGCCAGCAGCCTTGGAGGCTCTGGAAACACCATATATTTT
NA NA TRBJ2-2 TRBV4-1 CASSQVIGGRVGGPWTPGELFF TGCGCCAGCAGCCAAGTGATCGGAGGGAGAGTCGGGGGGCCCTGGACCCCCGGGGAGCTGTTTTTT
NA NA TRBJ1-1 TRBV15 CATSREGTPQREAFF TGTGCCACCAGCAGAGAGGGGACACCTCAAAGGGAAGCTTTCTTT
NA NA TRBJ1-1 TRBV21-1 CASSQGWLGQGSWAFF TGTGCCAGCAGTCAAGGTTGGCTAGGACAGGGTTCCTGGGCTTTCTTT
NA few TRBJ2-7 TRBV7-2 CASSLKAVITYEQYF TGTGCCAGCAGCTTAAAAGCGGTTATCACCTACGAGCAGTACTTC
NA NA TRBJ2-7 TRBV2 CASSAFRGETYEQYF TGTGCCAGCAGTGCCTTCCGGGGAGAGACCTACGAGCAGTACTTC
NA NA TRBJ2-3 TRBV5-1 CASSLGSSTDTQYF TGCGCCAGCAGTCTAGGCTCCAGCACAGATACGCAGTATTTT
NA NA TRBJ1-2 TRBV7-8 CASSSQGPTDHIYYGYTF TGTGCCAGCAGCTCTCAGGGTCCAACCGATCATATATACTATGGCTACACCTTC
NA NA TRBJ1-5 TRBV30 CAWSVMSTDQPQHF TGTGCCTGGAGTGTAATGAGCACCGATCAGCCCCAGCATTTT
NA NA TRBJ1-3 TRBV11-2 CASSTARLNTIYF TGTGCCAGCAGCACAGCCCGCTTAAACACCATATATTTT
TRBD2 NA TRBJ2-2 TRBV7-2 CASSPGQRDGGELFF TGTGCCAGCAGCCCAGGGCAGCGGGACGGCGGGGAGCTGTTTTTT
NA NA TRBJ1-1 TRBV5-6 CASSPGGGWVTEAFF TGTGCCAGCAGCCCGGGGGGAGGTTGGGTCACTGAAGCTTTCTTT
TRBD1 NA TRBJ1-1 TRBV7-9 CASSAGQGDTEAFF TGTGCCAGCAGCGCGGGACAGGGCGACACTGAAGCTTTCTTT